The source of this TCR beta chain is a study of T cell responses to AZD1222 COVID-19 vaccine. This clone was observed a few times. Its target is not known. Study-wide results and caveats: White British ancestry dominated among donors, who included more females, and clonal diversity was possibly underestimated.

Data came from immunoSEQ multiplex PCR; TCRdb stores just in-frame clones and leaves some out. The table includes tens of thousands of clones, 88% detected once. This CDR3 is 13 amino acids long. The V segment lost 5 bases and the J segment 6 bases; nucleotides outside the gene matches: 5. CDR1 is MDHEN, CDR2 SYDVKM, per germline. Source: peripheral blood, taken 28 days after the second AZD1222 dose. The receptor's source is an adult who received the AZD1222 COVID-19 vaccine. This chain connects TRBV28 to TRBJ2-5; TRBD2 aligns across 8 bases. The CDR3 here is CASSPGGGQTQYF. As DNA, the CDR3 is TGTGCCAGCAGTCCCGGGGGGGGACAGACCCAGTACTTC.